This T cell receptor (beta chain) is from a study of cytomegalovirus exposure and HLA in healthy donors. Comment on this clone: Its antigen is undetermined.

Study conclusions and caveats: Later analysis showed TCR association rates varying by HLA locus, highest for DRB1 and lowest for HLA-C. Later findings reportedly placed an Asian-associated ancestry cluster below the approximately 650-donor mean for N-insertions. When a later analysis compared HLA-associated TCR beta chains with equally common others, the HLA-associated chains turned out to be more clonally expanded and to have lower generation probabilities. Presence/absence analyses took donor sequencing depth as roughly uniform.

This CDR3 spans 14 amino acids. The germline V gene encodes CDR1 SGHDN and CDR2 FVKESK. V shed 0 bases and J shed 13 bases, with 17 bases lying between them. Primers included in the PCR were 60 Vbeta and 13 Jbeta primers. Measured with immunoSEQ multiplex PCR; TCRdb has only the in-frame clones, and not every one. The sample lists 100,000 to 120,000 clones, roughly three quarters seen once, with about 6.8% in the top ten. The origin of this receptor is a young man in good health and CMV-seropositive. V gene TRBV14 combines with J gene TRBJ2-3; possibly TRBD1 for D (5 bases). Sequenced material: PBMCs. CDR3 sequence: CASSQDQGQGLEYF. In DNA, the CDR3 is TGTGCCAGCAGCCAAGATCAAGGGCAGGGATTAGAGTATTTT.